The clone carrying this T cell receptor beta chain has just a few counts. What it binds is not known. The sample originates from a study of T-cell memory formation after mild COVID-19. Across the whole study: TCR clusters were mostly confined to one donor each.

The TCR alpha and TCR beta cDNA libraries, bearing sample barcodes and UMIs, were generated by 5'RACE using constant-segment primers. Using its own MiXCR run on the 5' RACE reads, TCRdb lists one record per CDR3 protein. The repertoire includes tens of thousands of distinct CDR3 sequences, about 15% of them detected once, and about a third sits in the top ten. Unmatched junction bases numbered 3, after V lost 2 bases and J lost 4 bases. The CDR3 totals 14 residues. The germline V gene encodes CDR1 SGHRS and CDR2 YFSETQ. Regarding the study as a whole: The finding that pre-infection memory included some responding clones suggested that cross-reactive memory joined.

The rearrangement joins TRBV5-1 to TRBJ2-3, with TRBD1 matching over 8 bases. The sequenced sample was PBMCs or a T cell subset sorted from them (not recorded which). This TCR was recovered from an adult woman who had mild COVID-19 (a few samples of this study predate the infection). Cell type and time point are not known. Here the CDR3 reads CASSLGQGSDTQYF. CDR3 DNA sequence: TGCGCCAGCAGCTTAGGACAGGGTTCAGATACGCAGTATTTT.